This T cell receptor beta chain was profiled in a study of cytomegalovirus exposure and HLA in healthy donors (dated by TCRdb to about 2017). At the level of the whole study: According to an earlier analysis of around 600 of the donors, about 179 million T cells yielded over 90 million unique TCR beta sequences and 276 Gb of sequence data. Every repertoire in the discovery cohort had been generated on one and the same sequencing platform. Typing coverage differed by locus: A, B, C, DRB1 and DQB1 were typed in roughly 620-630 donors, DQA1 in 500 to 550, DPA1 in around 610, and DPB1 in just under 490. Donor age, sex, ethnicity and CMV serostatus were collected together with the repertoire data. HLA typing included class I and class II loci at four-digit resolution. In an earlier analysis of about 590 of the donors, high-throughput TCR beta sequencing was used to judge whether each TCR beta V gene segment behaved as functional or pseudogenic. Among about 370 genotyped donors of the cohort, an average of around 220,000 unique TCR beta nucleotide sequences was sequenced per donor, of which about 20% were non-productive. Of the roughly 410 genotyped donors, 65% to 90% were placed in the genetic ancestry cluster associated with self-reported Caucasian donors. The T cell repertoires of several hundred subjects were profiled by immunosequencing and related to cytomegalovirus serostatus. In a later genetic analysis, genome-wide SNP genotypes for about three fifths of the roughly 670 donors were used, and that subset was treated as a discovery cohort. The aim of the study was to test whether cataloging public T cell receptors could identify signatures of past pathogen exposure. In the later analysis, no new phenotypic data were used to find candidate immune exposures; instead, reliance was placed on TCR beta sequences and their occurrence across donors. To predict cytomegalovirus infection status, the study brought together high-throughput TCR immunosequencing, statistical association of individual TCRs with disease status, and machine learning. An early release that covered 500 to 800 HLA-typed donors contained around 330 gigabases of sequencing data and 85 million to 100 million unique TCR sequences. Along with the 666-subject first cohort, a separate validation cohort of approximately 110 different subjects was used. In a later analysis, previously published TCR beta repertoires from some 640 donors were re-analyzed and high-resolution HLA genotyping was added so that TCR occurrence patterns could be studied. Because of strong linkage in the cohort, five DR-DQ haplotypes were treated as single units for association and clustering. What the research found in general, with its limitations: A later genetic analysis reported fewer N-insertions in productive TCRs among donors in an Asian-associated ancestry cluster than the approximately 670-donor mean. In vitro tests confirmed that a few of the cytomegalovirus-associated TCR beta chains recognize cytomegalovirus antigens. When HLA alleles, especially DR and DQ, strongly co-occurred, TCR associations were difficult to assign to individual alleles. It was suggested by the authors that the approach could potentially be generalized to other disease states and immunological phenotypes. Some IMGT-functional V segments, including TRBV6-2 and TRBV6-3, could not be told apart with the 87-base-pair reads, so those segments were excluded. Linkage disequilibrium might explain the correlated functional status among segregating V segments, but an unknown experimental factor could not be excluded. Several of the top co-occurrence clusters appeared to be linked to parvovirus B19, influenza, CMV and Epstein-Barr virus, according to a later analysis. An earlier analysis of some 560 of the donors showed that most TCR beta V segments appeared in productive rearrangements either about 87% or about 30% of the time, which broadly matched IMGT annotations. According to a later analysis, most CMV-associated TCR beta chains appeared to be HLA-restricted, and the HLA associations seemed to be driven largely by CMV exposure. Across donors, most TCR sequences were observed very rarely, whereas some public TCRs were present in many individuals. In this cohort, only TCR beta chains were sequenced, and detectable features were limited by the absence of alpha or paired-chain data. Immune exposure information for the cohort was limited to CMV serostatus. In a later analysis, HLA-associated TCR beta chains were found to be more clonally expanded and to have lower generation probabilities than equally common non-associated chains. According to a later analysis, TCR association rates differed among HLA loci, with DRB1 alleles showing the most associated TCRs and HLA-C alleles showing the fewest. In the study, around 150 TCR beta chains were listed as associated with cytomegalovirus. The classifier was reported to diagnose cytomegalovirus status with high specificity and sensitivity in both the original and validation cohorts. A further reported finding was that TCR beta sequences accurately predicted the HLA-A and HLA-B alleles for most subjects in the first cohort. Roughly uniform sequencing depth across donors was assumed in presence/absence analyses, although this assumption may not hold. A group of highly shared sequence variants was considered likely to be a technical artifact of the sequencing pipeline. Because HLA typing was unavailable for some donors at each locus, only the typed subset was used in association tests. A later genetic analysis associated a missense DCLRE1C variant with V-gene and J-gene trimming of TCR beta chains, and an independent cohort replicated the association. Because counts were too low, about 15 rarely observed V segments, including chromosome 9 orphons, were left out of the earlier analysis of about 500 of the donors. In a later analysis, 16,951 TCR beta sequences were associated with specific HLA alleles at a false discovery rate of 0.05.

The library was prepared using the immunoSEQ multiplex PCR assay. For the multiplex PCR, a mixture combining 60 forward primers for TCR Vbeta segments and 13 reverse primers for TCR Jbeta segments was used. A multiplex PCR assay on genomic DNA amplified the CDR3 region of rearranged TCR beta genes. The Illumina HiSeq System was used to sequence the amplified TCR beta libraries as 87-base-pair reads. The authors processed their data as follows. A later analysis tallied 75 million to 85 million unique TCR beta chains across the 666 repertoires, and about 12 million of those chains were shared by two or more donors. Raw reads were error-corrected and collapsed into unique sequences with a nearest-neighbor algorithm that merged closely related sequences to remove PCR and sequencing errors. CDR3 sequences were aligned to IMGT reference sequences to assign V, D and J gene segments. For a sequence to be retained, a match of at least six nucleotides to both a V gene segment and a J gene segment was required. A rearrangement counted as productive if the CDR3 had no stop codons and remained in frame with V and J, and every other rearrangement counted as non-productive. Following IMGT convention, CDR3 was defined as the stretch from the second conserved V-encoded cysteine to the conserved J-encoded phenylalanine. The earlier analysis of about 530 of the donors excluded any sequence lacking an unambiguous match to a single V gene segment. In an earlier analysis of approximately 610 of the donors, V segments were called functional above 56.7% productive rearrangements and were called segregating when the between-donor standard deviation exceeded 5%. To diagnose cytomegalovirus status from the catalog of TCR beta chain sequences, a statistical classification framework was built. V and J gene assignment, in a later analysis, came from comparing TCR nucleotide sequences with IMGT/GENE-DB human TR gene sequences. The TCRdist pipeline was used in a later analysis to assign CDR3 sequences and most-parsimonious VDJ recombination scenarios. A later analysis defined each TCR beta chain by its CDR3 amino acid sequence plus V-gene family, and excluded reads lacking a unique V-gene family. In a later analysis, a few hundred highly shared, low-generation-probability nucleotide sequences were removed to address suspected cross-contamination and a sequencing artifact. In a later analysis, a clonal expansion index for each public chain was calculated from normalized within-repertoire ranks of inferred template counts. A later analysis computed generation probabilities with a VDJ recombination model fitted to out-of-frame rearrangements, and checked the results against IGoR. A later analysis scored TCR-TCR, TCR-HLA and TCR-CMV co-occurrence with hypergeometric tests, applying a repertoire-size bias correction to TCR pairs. False discovery rates were estimated in a later analysis by permuting HLA or CMV assignments 20 times. In a later analysis, co-occurring TCRs were grouped using DBSCAN, with TCRdist sequence similarity added in when clustering inside HLA-allele-positive subsets. For co-occurrence clustering, repertoires with fewer than 30,000 or more than 120,000 public chains were excluded, along with a handful of repertoires with anomalous nucleotide sharing. TCRdb holds this immuneACCESS table with in-frame rearrangements only. Some clones are missing; in checked studies, unresolved V genes explain under half, and the rest has no known cause. For V, J and clone size, that table is used; D and trimming come from the DNA. Recorded for this sample are over 150,000 clones; 80% of them occurred a single time. In total, the top ten clones hold roughly 0.65% of the sample.

CDR1 and CDR2 are drawn from the germline V gene: SGHVS, FNYEAQ. Trimming at the junction amounts to 1 base on V and 5 bases on J, and the germline ends lie 17 bases apart. Inclusive of the bounding cysteine and phenylalanine, the CDR3 is 16 residues long. Solely the CDR3 DNA is kept, with 48 bases framed from the first base. The cohort comprised around 700 healthy bone marrow donors. Cohort members were all nominally healthy when sampled, although unrecorded immune exposures were likely present. The donor was CMV seronegative and belonged to the group of roughly 330 seronegative cohort members. Each donor provided a peripheral blood sample, and peripheral blood mononuclear cells were used for TCR beta sequencing. Genomic DNA extraction from the blood cell samples was performed with the Qiagen DNeasy Blood Extraction Kit. With respect to this clone: Its antigen remains unidentified. There are no base qualities to consult, and no much larger clone falls within one base.

This receptor was obtained from a boy between 10 and 17 years old in good health and CMV-seronegative. Material: PBMCs. The chain couples TRBV7-6 to TRBJ1-1; a weak D assignment points to TRBD1 (5 bases agree). The CDR3 reads CASSLGAGVIGTEAFF. At the DNA level, the sequence is TGTGCCAGCAGCTTAGGGGCGGGGGTAATCGGGACTGAAGCTTTCTTT.